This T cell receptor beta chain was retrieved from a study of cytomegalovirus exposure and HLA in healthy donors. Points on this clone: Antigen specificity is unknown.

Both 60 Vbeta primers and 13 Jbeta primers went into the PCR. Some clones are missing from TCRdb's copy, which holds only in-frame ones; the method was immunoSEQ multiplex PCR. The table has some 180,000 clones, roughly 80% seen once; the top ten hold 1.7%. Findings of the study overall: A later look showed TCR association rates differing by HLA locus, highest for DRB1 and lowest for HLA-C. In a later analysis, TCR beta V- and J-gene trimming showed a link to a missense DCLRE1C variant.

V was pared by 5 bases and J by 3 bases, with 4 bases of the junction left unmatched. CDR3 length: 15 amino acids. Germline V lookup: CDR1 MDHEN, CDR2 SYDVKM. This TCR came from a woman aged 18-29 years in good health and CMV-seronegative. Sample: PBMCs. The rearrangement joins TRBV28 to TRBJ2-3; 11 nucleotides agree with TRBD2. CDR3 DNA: TGTGCCAGCAGTACTAGCGGGAGCTTTACAGATACGCAGTATTTT. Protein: CASSTSGSFTDTQYF.